This TCR beta chain was recovered during a study of blood T cell repertoires in COVID-19. Study at large: Material from acute and convalescent COVID-19 was sourced from the United States, Italy and Spain. PBMCs, B-cell-depleted T cells, or T cells provided the cDNA or gDNA that made up the material.

Produced via immunoSEQ multiplex PCR; TCRdb's table is partial and in-frame only. The table includes tens of thousands of clones, roughly 80% detected once. From germline, CDR1 is MNHEY and CDR2 SVGAGI. V was clipped by 6 bases and J by 6 bases, with 9 bases between them. There are 11 residues in the CDR3. The TCR comes from a man aged 45 to 65 with active or convalescent COVID-19. Sequenced input: peripheral blood. This rearrangement joins TRBV6-5 to TRBJ2-7; D unresolved. CDR3 region: CASSFGGEQYF. DNA of the CDR3: TGTGCCAGCAGCTTCGGTGGCGAGCAGTACTTC.